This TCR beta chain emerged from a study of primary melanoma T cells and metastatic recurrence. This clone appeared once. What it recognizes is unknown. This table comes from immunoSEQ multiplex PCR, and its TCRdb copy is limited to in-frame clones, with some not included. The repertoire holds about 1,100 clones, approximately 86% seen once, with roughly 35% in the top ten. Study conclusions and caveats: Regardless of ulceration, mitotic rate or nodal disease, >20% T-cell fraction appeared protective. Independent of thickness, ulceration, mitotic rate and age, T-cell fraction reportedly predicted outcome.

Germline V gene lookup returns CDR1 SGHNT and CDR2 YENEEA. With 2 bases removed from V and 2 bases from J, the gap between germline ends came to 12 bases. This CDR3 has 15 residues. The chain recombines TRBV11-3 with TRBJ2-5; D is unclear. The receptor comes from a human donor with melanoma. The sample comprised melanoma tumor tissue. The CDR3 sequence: CASSLLAGDQETQYF. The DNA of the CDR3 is TGTGCCAGCAGCTTACTTGCAGGAGATCAAGAGACCCAGTACTTC.